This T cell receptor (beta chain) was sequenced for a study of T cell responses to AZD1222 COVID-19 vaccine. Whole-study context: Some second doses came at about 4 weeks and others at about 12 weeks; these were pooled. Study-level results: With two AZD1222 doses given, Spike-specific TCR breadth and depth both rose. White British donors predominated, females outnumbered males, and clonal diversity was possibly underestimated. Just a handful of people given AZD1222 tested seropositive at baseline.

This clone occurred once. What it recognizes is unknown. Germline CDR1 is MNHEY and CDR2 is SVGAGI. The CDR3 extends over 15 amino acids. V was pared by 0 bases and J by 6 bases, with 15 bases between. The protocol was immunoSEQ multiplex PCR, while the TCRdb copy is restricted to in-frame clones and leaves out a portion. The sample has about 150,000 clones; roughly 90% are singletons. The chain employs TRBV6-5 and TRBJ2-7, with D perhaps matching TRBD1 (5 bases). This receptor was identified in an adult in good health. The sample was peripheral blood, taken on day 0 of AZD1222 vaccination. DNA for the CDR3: TGTGCCAGCAGTTACTCGACCGGCAGGGCCGGCGAGCAGTACTTC. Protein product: CASSYSTGRAGEQYF.